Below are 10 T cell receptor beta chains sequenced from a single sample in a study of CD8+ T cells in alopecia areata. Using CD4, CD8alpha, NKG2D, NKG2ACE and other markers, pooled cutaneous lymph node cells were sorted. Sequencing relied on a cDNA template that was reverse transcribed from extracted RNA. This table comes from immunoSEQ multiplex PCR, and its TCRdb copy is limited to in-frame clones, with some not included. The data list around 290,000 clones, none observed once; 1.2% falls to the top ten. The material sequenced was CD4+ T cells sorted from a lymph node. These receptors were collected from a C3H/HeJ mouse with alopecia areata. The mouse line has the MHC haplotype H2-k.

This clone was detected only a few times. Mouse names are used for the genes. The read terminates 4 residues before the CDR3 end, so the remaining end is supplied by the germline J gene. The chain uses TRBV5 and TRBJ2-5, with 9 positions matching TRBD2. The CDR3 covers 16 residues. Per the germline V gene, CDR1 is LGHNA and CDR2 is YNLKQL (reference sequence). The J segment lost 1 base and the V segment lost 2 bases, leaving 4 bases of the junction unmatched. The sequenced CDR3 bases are TGTGCCAGCAGCCAATTTGGGGGGGCAGACCAAGAC. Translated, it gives CASSQFGGADQD. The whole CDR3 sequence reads CASSQFGGADQDTQYF.

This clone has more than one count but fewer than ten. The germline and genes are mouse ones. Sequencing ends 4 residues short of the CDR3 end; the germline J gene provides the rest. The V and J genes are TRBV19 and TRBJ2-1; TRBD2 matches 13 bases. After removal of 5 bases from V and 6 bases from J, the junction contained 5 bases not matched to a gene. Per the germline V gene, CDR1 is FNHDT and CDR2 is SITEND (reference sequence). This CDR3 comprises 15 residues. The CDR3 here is CASRRTGGALAEQFF. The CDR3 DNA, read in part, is TGTGCCAGCAGGCGGACTGGGGGGGCGCTTGCT.

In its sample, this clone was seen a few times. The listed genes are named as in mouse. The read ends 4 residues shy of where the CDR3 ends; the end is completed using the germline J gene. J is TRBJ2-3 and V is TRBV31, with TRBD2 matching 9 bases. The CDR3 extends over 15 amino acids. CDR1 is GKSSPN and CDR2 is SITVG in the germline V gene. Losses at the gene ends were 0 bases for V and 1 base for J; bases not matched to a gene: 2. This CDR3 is CAWSLRDWGAETLYF. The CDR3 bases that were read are TGTGCCTGGAGTCTGAGGGACTGGGGTGCAGAA.

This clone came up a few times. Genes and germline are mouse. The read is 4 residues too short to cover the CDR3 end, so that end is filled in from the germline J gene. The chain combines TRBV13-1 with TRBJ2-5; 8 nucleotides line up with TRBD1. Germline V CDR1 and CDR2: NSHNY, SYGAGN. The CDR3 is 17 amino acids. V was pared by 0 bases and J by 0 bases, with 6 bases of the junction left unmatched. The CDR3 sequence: CASSDARGPHNQDTQYF. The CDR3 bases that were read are TGTGCCAGCAGTGATGCCAGGGGGCCTCATAACCAAGAC.

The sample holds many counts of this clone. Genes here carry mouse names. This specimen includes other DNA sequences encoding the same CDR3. CDR3 DNA (partial): TGTGCCAGCAGTGAACAAAACACA. Translated: CASSEQNT. The whole CDR3 protein is CASSEQNTEVFF. The chain uses TRBV13-1 and TRBJ1-1; D is ambiguous. The read ends 4 residues shy of where the CDR3 ends; the end is completed using the germline J gene. The germline gives CDR1 NSHNY, CDR2 SYGAGN. V gave up 2 bases and J gave up 1 base, with 3 bases separating them. The CDR3 runs to 12 residues.

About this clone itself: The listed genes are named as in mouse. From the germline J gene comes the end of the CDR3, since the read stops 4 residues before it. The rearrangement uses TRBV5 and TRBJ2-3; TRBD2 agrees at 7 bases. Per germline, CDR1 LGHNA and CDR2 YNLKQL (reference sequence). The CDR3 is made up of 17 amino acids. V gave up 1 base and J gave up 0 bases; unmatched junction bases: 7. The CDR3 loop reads CASSQGTSWGSAETLYF. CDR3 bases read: TGTGCCAGCAGCCAAGGAACGTCCTGGGGGAGTGCAGAA.

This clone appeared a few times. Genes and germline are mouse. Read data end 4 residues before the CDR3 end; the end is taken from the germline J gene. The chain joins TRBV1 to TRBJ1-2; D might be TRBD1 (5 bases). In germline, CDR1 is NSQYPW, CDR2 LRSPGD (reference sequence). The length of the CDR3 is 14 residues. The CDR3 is CTCSADPGGADYTF. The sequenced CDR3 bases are TGCACCTGCAGTGCAGATCCAGGAGGGGCC.

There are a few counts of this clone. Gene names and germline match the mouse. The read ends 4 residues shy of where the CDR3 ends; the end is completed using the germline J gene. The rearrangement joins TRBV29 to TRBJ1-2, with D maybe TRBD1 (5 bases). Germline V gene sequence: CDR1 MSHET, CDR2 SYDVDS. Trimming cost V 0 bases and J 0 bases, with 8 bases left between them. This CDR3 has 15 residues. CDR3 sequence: CASSLSSGSNSDYTF. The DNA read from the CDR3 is TGTGCTAGCAGTTTATCTTCAGGGTCAAACTCC.

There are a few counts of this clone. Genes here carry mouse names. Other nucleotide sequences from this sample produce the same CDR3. Partial CDR3 DNA: TGTGCCAGCAGTGACAGGGTATATGCT. This sequence encodes CASSDRVYA. The full CDR3 is CASSDRVYAEQFF. The chain is built from TRBV13-3 and TRBJ2-1, with D perhaps matching TRBD1 (5 bases). The read terminates 4 residues ahead of where the CDR3 ends, so the germline J gene completes it. Germline CDR1 NNHDY, CDR2 SYVADS. With 2 bases removed from V and 4 bases from J, the gap between germline ends came to 7 bases. The length of the CDR3 is 13 residues.

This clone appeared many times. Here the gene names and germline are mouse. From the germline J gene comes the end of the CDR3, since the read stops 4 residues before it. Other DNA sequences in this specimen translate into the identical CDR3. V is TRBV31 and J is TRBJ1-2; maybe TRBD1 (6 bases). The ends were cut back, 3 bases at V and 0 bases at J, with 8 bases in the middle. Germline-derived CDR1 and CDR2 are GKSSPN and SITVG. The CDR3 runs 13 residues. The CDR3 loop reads CAWRQGANSDYTF. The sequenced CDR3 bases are TGTGCCTGGAGACAGGGCGCAAACTCC.